One sample yielded the 6 T cell receptor beta chains listed below, sequenced in a study of shared clonotypes between healthy human individuals. Naive CD8 populations comprised CD45RO-negative cells positively selected for CCR7, excluding terminally differentiated effector memory CD45RA+ cells. Sequencing used immunoSEQ multiplex PCR; TCRdb keeps in-frame clones, though not all of them. This table has around 1,900,000 clones, about 94% appearing once. Sequencing was carried out using naive CD8+ T cells from PBMCs. The origin of the receptors is a man aged 18 to 29 in good health. Some clones in this sample may be carry-over from other donors' samples.

V gene TRBV28 combines with J gene TRBJ1-1; tentative D call: TRBD1 (5 bases). The CDR3 loop spans 17 amino acids. CDR1 MDHEN and CDR2 SYDVKM come from the germline V gene. V was pared by 2 bases and J by 4 bases, with 20 bases between. CDR3 region: CASSLRALGGIGTEAFF. The CDR3 DNA sequence: TGTGCCAGCAGTTTACGGGCCCTCGGGGGGATTGGCACTGAAGCTTTCTTT.

CDR3 nucleotide sequence: TGTGCCAGCAGTTTATTTGGGACGAACTATGGCTACACCTTC. It specifies CASSLFGTNYGYTF. This rearrangement joins TRBV28 to TRBJ1-2; D might be TRBD1 (5 bases). The CDR3 extends over 14 amino acids. CDR1 MDHEN and CDR2 SYDVKM come from the germline V gene. V was cut by 1 base and J by 2 bases, with 8 bases left in between.

A word on this clone: A much more abundant neighbour one base away suggests this may be a read error. Other DNA sequences in this specimen translate into the identical CDR3. The chain employs TRBV27 and TRBJ2-2; no clear D gene. The CDR3 is made up of 12 amino acids. The germline V and J ends were trimmed by 6 bases and 0 bases, with 2 bases remaining between them. Germline lookup yields CDR1 MNHEY and CDR2 SMNVEV (reference sequence). The CDR3 reads CASSSNTGELFF. CDR3 sequence (DNA): TGTGCCAGCAGCTCGAACACCGGGGAGCTGTTTTTT.

This chain joins TRBV29-1 and TRBJ1-2, with a weak D call TRBD1 (6 bases). This CDR3 has 12 residues. The ends were cut back, 4 bases at V and 4 bases at J, with 10 bases in the middle. Per the germline V gene, CDR1 is SQVTM and CDR2 is ANQGSEA. CDR3 amino acids: CSVVGGPYGYTF. The CDR3 nucleotides are TGCAGCGTTGTAGGGGGGCCCTATGGCTACACCTTC.

This sequence joins TRBV7-9 and TRBJ2-7; D tentatively reads TRBD1 or TRBD2 (5 bases each). V lost 7 bases to trimming and J lost 0 bases, with 22 bases between them. The CDR3 is 17 residues long. From germline, CDR1 is SEHNR and CDR2 FQNEAQ (reference sequence). CDR3 sequence (DNA): TGTGCCAGCACCCCCGTAGGTGTGAGGGGCGACTCCTACGAGCAGTACTTC. Translated, it gives CASTPVGVRGDSYEQYF.

In regard to this clone: In the same sample, other DNA sequences code for this CDR3. The chain links TRBV7-6 to TRBJ2-3; 8 bases agree with TRBD2. The CDR3 contains 15 residues. Germline trimming cut 5 bases from V and 0 bases from J; bases unmatched to any gene: 4. Germline loops: CDR1 SGHVS, CDR2 FNYEAQ. The CDR3 DNA is TGTGCCAGCAGCAGAACTAGCGGCAGCACAGATACGCAGTATTTT. As protein: CASSRTSGSTDTQYF.